This TCR beta chain emerged from a study of CD8+ T cells in alopecia areata. Study-wide background: Tofacitinib continued for 6 to 18 months and was then withheld for 6 months.

Sample treatment: oral pan-JAK inhibitor, 5-10 mg twice daily. Lesional scalp tissue (obtained by punch biopsy) and peripheral blood were collected from alopecia areata patients. Study results and caveats: Tofacitinib did not eliminate many expanded lesional clones from scalp or blood.

Isolated RNA was reverse transcribed into cDNA used as the sequencing template. Profiling relied on immunoSEQ multiplex PCR, and the TCRdb table lists in-frame clones only, not all of them. The data contain approximately 210,000 clones, 66% of them singletons. This clone was observed a few times. Antigen specificity is unknown. The identical CDR3 is also encoded by other nucleotide sequences in the sample. The ends were cut back, 3 bases at V and 4 bases at J, with 6 bases in the middle. Germline CDR1 reads SGHTA; CDR2 reads FQGNSA. This CDR3 contains 13 residues. This material consisted of CD4+ T cells sorted from blood, taken between weeks 43 and 45, from a patient treated with tofacitinib. This TCR was recovered from a human donor with alopecia areata. The rearrangement links TRBV7-2 to TRBJ1-4; D remains unclear. CDR3 sequence reads: CASSFSLNEKLFF. The CDR3 bases are TGTGCCAGCAGCTTCAGCCTTAATGAAAAACTGTTTTTT.